A selection of T cell receptor beta chains follows, all from one sample in a study of CD4+ T cells in melanoma. The method was immunoSEQ multiplex PCR; TCRdb's version includes in-frame clones alone and lacks a portion of them. This table has over 5,000 clones, just over 65% appearing once. Sequenced: cells from a culture (not recorded whether cultured in vitro). These receptors originate from a human donor with melanoma. CDR3s include the opening cysteine and the closing phenylalanine or tryptophan. A D gene is named only where the DNA matches it firmly. Expanded clones get a size class; other rows say once, few or many, or leave the size out.

v_call,j_call,clone_size,d_call,cdr3_nt,cdr3_aa
TRBV30,TRBJ2-7,few,TRBD1,TGTGCCTGGACCGGACAGGGGCGATACGAGCAGTACTTC,CAWTGQGRYEQYF
TRBV7-9,TRBJ1-2,.,.,TGTGCCAGCAGCCCGGGACGGATCTATGGCTACACCTTC,CASSPGRIYGYTF
TRBV9,TRBJ2-5,.,TRBD1,TGTGCCAGCAGCGAGACAGGGGTCCTTTACCAAGAGACCCAGTACTTC,CASSETGVLYQETQYF
TRBV19,TRBJ2-3,.,.,TGTGCCAGTAGAGAAGAGATGAGATTTTCTGCTAAGGATACGCAGTATTTT,CASREEMRFSAKDTQYF
TRBV7-8,TRBJ2-7,.,.,TGTGCCAGCAGCCTAGGGTCCGGGACTTTAATTGAGCAGTACTTC,CASSLGSGTLIEQYF
TRBV28,TRBJ1-1,once,TRBD1,TGTGCCAGCACCCCTCCCCTGACAGGGACGTCGATGAACACTGAAGCTTTCTTT,CASTPPLTGTSMNTEAFF
TRBV9,TRBJ2-1,once,.,TGTGCCAGCAGCGTAAATTCGGGGATCTACAATGAGCAGTTCTTC,CASSVNSGIYNEQFF
TRBV3-1/TRBV3-2,TRBJ2-1,.,.,TGTGCCAGCAGCCAAGGTAGCGGACCTCGGAATGAGCAGTTCTTC,CASSQGSGPRNEQFF
TRBV7-9,TRBJ1-2,once,TRBD1,TGTGCCAGCAGCCCCCGGGACAGCCTATTCGATAACTATGGCTACACCTTC,CASSPRDSLFDNYGYTF
TRBV7-8,TRBJ1-5,.,.,TGTGCCAGCAGCTTCACGAGGACACATAGCAATCAGCCCCAGCATTTT,CASSFTRTHSNQPQHF
TRBV7-3,TRBJ2-1,medium-sized,.,TGTGCCAGCAGCCGGGGAGGGGGTATCCCGTACAATGAGCAGTTCTTC,CASSRGGGIPYNEQFF
TRBV28,TRBJ2-7,.,TRBD1,TGTGCCAGCAGTCCCTCCGGCCAGGGGACAGCCTACGAGCAGTACTTC,CASSPSGQGTAYEQYF
TRBV9,TRBJ2-3,.,TRBD2,TGTGCCAGCAGCCAGAGAGGGACTAGCGGGGGCCGCACAGATACGCAGTATTTT,CASSQRGTSGGRTDTQYF
TRBV19,TRBJ2-5,.,.,TGTGCCAGTCGACAGCAAGAGACCCAGTACTTC,CASRQQETQYF
TRBV18,TRBJ2-1,.,TRBD1,TGTGCCAGCGCTACCGGGACAGGTACCTACAATGAGCAGTTCTTC,CASATGTGTYNEQFF
TRBV27,TRBJ1-1,few,.,TGTGCCAGCGGGATCAACAGGGATAGCACTGAAGCTTTCTTT,CASGINRDSTEAFF
TRBV6-6,TRBJ1-3,.,.,TGTGCCAGCAGTCCCCCTCGGTCAGGGGCGCGCGGAAACACCATATATTTT,CASSPPRSGARGNTIYF
TRBV5-5,TRBJ1-1,few,.,TGTGCCAGCGCCCAGGGTATGAACACTGAAGCTTTCTTT,CASAQGMNTEAFF
TRBV18,TRBJ2-7,large,TRBD1,TGTGCCAGCTCACCAAGACAGGGGACCTACGAGCAGTACTTC,CASSPRQGTYEQYF
TRBV29-1,TRBJ2-7,.,.,TGCAGCACACGGGACCGGAGCTCCTACGAGCAGTACTTC,CSTRDRSSYEQYF
TRBV6-5,TRBJ2-7,.,TRBD1,TGTGCCAGCAGTCACCAGGGACAGGGGGCGGGGGAGCAGTACTTC,CASSHQGQGAGEQYF
TRBV5-1,TRBJ2-7,few,.,TGCGCCAGCAGCCCGGACCCTGGGGTCCCCAACCCGTACTTC,CASSPDPGVPNPYF
TRBV7-9,TRBJ2-7,.,TRBD1,TGTGCCAGCAGCTTAGGACCTCCGGGACAGGGGGTGATGGGGAACGAGCAGTACTTC,CASSLGPPGQGVMGNEQYF
TRBV27,TRBJ2-7,few,.,TGTGCCAGCAGTTCTACAGGCCGCGAGCAGTACTTC,CASSSTGREQYF
TRBV12-3/TRBV12-4,TRBJ1-1,.,.,TGTGCCAGCAGTTTATTGGCGAACACTGAAGCTTTCTTT,CASSLLANTEAFF
TRBV2,TRBJ2-2,once,.,TGTGCCGGCCAAAGAGAGAACACCGGGGAGCTGTTTTTT,CAGQRENTGELFF
TRBV6-2/TRBV6-3,TRBJ2-7,.,.,TGTGCCAGCAGTTACGGATATTACGAGCAGTACTTC,CASSYGYYEQYF
TRBV29-1,TRBJ2-5,few,TRBD1,TGCAGCGCGACGACAGGGGCCCAAGAGACCCAGTACTTC,CSATTGAQETQYF
TRBV19,TRBJ1-2,once,.,TGTGCCAGTAGTCAATACTCGGTGAGGGGCCCAGGCACGTATGGCTACACCTTC,CASSQYSVRGPGTYGYTF